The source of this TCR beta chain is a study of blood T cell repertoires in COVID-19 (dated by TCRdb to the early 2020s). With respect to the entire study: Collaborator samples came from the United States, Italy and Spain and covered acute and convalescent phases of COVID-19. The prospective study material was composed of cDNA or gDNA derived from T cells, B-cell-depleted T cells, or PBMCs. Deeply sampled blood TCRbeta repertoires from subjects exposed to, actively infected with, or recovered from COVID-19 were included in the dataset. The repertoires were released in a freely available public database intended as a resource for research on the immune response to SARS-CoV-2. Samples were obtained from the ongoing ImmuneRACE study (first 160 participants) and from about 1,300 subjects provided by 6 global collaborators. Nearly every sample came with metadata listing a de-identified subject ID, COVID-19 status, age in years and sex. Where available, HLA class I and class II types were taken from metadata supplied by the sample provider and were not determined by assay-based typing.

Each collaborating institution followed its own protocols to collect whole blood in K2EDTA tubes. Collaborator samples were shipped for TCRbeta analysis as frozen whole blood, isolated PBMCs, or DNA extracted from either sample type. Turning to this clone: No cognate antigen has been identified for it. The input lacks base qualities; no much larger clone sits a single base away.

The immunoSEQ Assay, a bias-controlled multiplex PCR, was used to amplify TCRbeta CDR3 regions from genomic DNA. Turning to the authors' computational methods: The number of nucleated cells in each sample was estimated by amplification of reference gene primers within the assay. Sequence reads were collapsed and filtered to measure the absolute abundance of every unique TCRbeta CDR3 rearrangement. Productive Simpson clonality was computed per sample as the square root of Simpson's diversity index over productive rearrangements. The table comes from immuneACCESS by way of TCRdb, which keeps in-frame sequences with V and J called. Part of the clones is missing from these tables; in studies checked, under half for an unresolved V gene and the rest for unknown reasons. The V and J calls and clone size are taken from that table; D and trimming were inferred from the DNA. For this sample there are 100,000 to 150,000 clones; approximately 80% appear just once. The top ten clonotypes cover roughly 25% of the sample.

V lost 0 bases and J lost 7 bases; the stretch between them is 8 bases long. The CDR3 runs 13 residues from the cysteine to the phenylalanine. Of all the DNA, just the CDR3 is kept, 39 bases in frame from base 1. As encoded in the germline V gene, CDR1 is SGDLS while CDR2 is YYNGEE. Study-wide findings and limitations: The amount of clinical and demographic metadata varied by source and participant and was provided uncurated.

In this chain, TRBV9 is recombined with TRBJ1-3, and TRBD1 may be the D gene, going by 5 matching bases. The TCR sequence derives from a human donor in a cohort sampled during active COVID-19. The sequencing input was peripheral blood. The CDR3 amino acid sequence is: CASSVGGSNTIYF. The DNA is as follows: TGTGCCAGCAGCGTAGGGGGCAGTAACACCATATATTTT.